The sequence of this T cell receptor beta chain was determined in a study of graft-versus-host responses after intestinal transplantation. CDR3 length equals 13 residues. J lost 6 bases, V lost 6 bases, and 6 bases had no gene match. Germline CDR1 is MNHNS and CDR2 is SASEGT. A note on this clone: The antigen is unknown.

Repertoires were generated with immunoSEQ multiplex PCR, while TCRdb's copy carries only in-frame clones and drops some. Of about 86,000 clones in the sample, about 87% are singletons; the top ten hold 0.28%. This receptor was taken from a human donor who was the organ donor for an intestinal transplant. The chain combines TRBV6-1 with TRBJ2-3; 7 bases map to TRBD2. The material was unstimulated CD4+ T cells sorted from spleen or lymph node cells, obtained before transplant. CDR3 coding DNA: TGTGCCAGCAGAAGGACTAGTCCCGATACGCAGTATTTT. Translating it yields CASRRTSPDTQYF.